The clone carrying this T cell receptor (beta chain) occurred many times. The antigen is undetermined. The data originate from a study of T cells in Graves' hyperthyroidism and ophthalmopathy. Amplified TCR beta CDR3 regions derived from RNA transcripts. Carried out on the TCR CDR3, a first-round RT-PCR used the HTBI primer set. TCRdb re-analysed the multiplex PCR reads in MiXCR, keeping a single row per CDR3 protein. The repertoire holds a few hundred thousand distinct CDR3 sequences, with around a sixth as singletons. The CDR3 is 15 amino acids. Germline-derived CDR1 and CDR2 are SNHLY and FYNNEI. V was pared by 0 bases and J by 4 bases, with 1 base of the junction left unmatched. Notes on the study in general: Stable hyperthyroidism and ophthalmopathy were separated using 13 V-J signatures.

The PBMCs were sourced from fresh peripheral blood (about 9.7 ml). The source material was blood. The chain recombines TRBV2 with TRBJ2-5; 11 bases match TRBD1. The origin of this receptor is a man aged 18 to 30 with Graves' ophthalmopathy. This CDR3 reads CASSEAGQGGETQYF. DNA for the CDR3: TGTGCCAGCAGTGAAGCGGGACAGGGGGGAGAGACCCAGTACTTC.